A selection of T cell receptor beta chains follows, all from one sample in a study of blood T cells in healthy people across ages. TCRdb re-analysed the 5' RACE reads in MiXCR, keeping a single row per CDR3 protein. Among some 710,000 distinct CDR3 sequences, 20% to 25% were seen once, and the ten largest hold less than 25%. The material sequenced was blood. The receptors here all came from a man between 65 and 85 years old in good health. Each CDR3 is given with its conserved first and last residue. A D gene is named only where the DNA matches it firmly. The listing skips clone size in some rows; elsewhere it reads once, few, many or a size class.

length | size | J | V | D | CDR3 | DNA
15 | NA | TRBJ2-3 | TRBV5-6 | NA | CASSPSERSTDTQYF | TGTGCCAGCAGCCCATCAGAGCGGAGCACAGATACGCAGTATTTT
14 | once | TRBJ2-5 | TRBV7-8 | TRBD2 | CAGSHWEGQETQYF | TGTGCCGGCAGCCATTGGGAGGGCCAAGAGACCCAGTACTTC
12 | NA | TRBJ1-1 | TRBV29-1 | NA | CSGRGGGAEAFF | TGCAGCGGCCGGGGCGGAGGGGCTGAAGCTTTCTTT
17 | NA | TRBJ2-1 | TRBV5-5 | TRBD2 | CASSLPATSGRNNEQFF | TGTGCCAGCAGCTTACCGGCGACTAGCGGGAGAAACAATGAGCAGTTCTTC
15 | NA | TRBJ1-4 | TRBV5-1 | NA | CASSLVTATNEKLFF | TGCGCCAGCAGCTTGGTGACAGCAACTAATGAAAAACTGTTTTTT
13 | NA | TRBJ1-5 | TRBV3-1 | NA | CASSQTTNQPQHF | TGTGCCAGCAGCCAAACGACAAATCAGCCCCAGCATTTT
13 | few | TRBJ2-2 | TRBV5-6 | TRBD2 | CASRRTSTGELFF | TGTGCCAGCAGGCGGACTAGCACCGGGGAGCTGTTTTTT
13 | NA | TRBJ1-2 | TRBV3-1 | NA | CASSQDFVGGYTF | TGTGCCAGCAGCCAAGATTTTGTCGGTGGCTACACCTTC
14 | many | TRBJ1-2 | TRBV7-2 | NA | CASSTRTGDYGYTF | TGTGCCAGCAGCACCCGGACGGGAGATTATGGCTACACCTTC
15 | NA | TRBJ1-4 | TRBV3-1 | NA | CASSNIQGVAEKLFF | TGTGCCAGCAGCAACATACAGGGCGTCGCTGAAAAACTGTTTTTT
14 | few | TRBJ2-7 | TRBV13 | NA | CASSLGSGPYEQYF | TGTGCCAGCAGCTTAGGCAGCGGACCCTACGAGCAGTACTTC
15 | few | TRBJ2-3 | TRBV12-3/TRBV12-4 | TRBD2 | CASSETSGSSDTQYF | TGTGCCAGCAGTGAGACTAGCGGGAGTTCAGATACGCAGTATTTT
12 | NA | TRBJ2-3 | TRBV2 | NA | CASSEARIGRYF | TGTGCCAGCAGTGAAGCGAGGATCGGGAGGTATTTT
16 | NA | TRBJ2-1 | TRBV9 | TRBD2 | CASSTQAGVSYNEQFF | TGTGCCAGCAGCACCCAAGCGGGAGTCTCCTACAATGAGCAGTTCTTC
17 | NA | TRBJ1-2 | TRBV4-2 | NA | CASSQDLWQGIRGGYTF | TGTGCCAGCAGCCAAGATCTTTGGCAGGGGATACGTGGGGGCTACACCTTC
12 | NA | TRBJ2-1 | TRBV10-3 | NA | CAISDRANEQFF | TGTGCCATCAGTGACCGGGCCAATGAGCAGTTCTTC
13 | NA | TRBJ2-3 | TRBV20-1 | TRBD2 | CSAHSGDTDTQYF | TGCAGTGCTCATAGCGGGGACACAGATACGCAGTATTTT
12 | NA | TRBJ1-1 | TRBV29-1 | NA | CSAVRGGTEAFF | TGCAGCGCCGTCCGGGGGGGGACTGAAGCTTTCTTT
13 | NA | TRBJ2-7 | TRBV6-6 | NA | CASSYSVSYEQYF | TGTGCCAGCAGTTACTCGGTTTCATACGAGCAGTACTTC
14 | many | TRBJ1-4 | TRBV7-9 | TRBD1 | CASSRRGGVEKLFF | TGTGCCAGCAGCCGCAGGGGGGGAGTTGAAAAACTGTTTTTT
14 | few | TRBJ2-5 | TRBV10-2 | NA | CASSESYYQETQYF | TGCGCCAGCAGTGAGTCATACTACCAAGAGACCCAGTACTTC
14 | few | TRBJ1-1 | TRBV12-3/TRBV12-4 | TRBD1 | CASSSRGRRTEAFF | TGTGCCAGCAGTTCCAGGGGGCGACGGACTGAAGCTTTCTTT
16 | NA | TRBJ2-3 | TRBV20-1 | TRBD2 | CSAESGGLLYTDTQYF | TGCAGTGCGGAGAGCGGGGGGCTCCTCTACACAGATACGCAGTATTTT
15 | NA | TRBJ1-1 | TRBV24-1 | TRBD1 | CATRSTGAVDTEAFF | TGTGCCACCAGATCAACAGGGGCGGTAGATACTGAAGCTTTCTTT
15 | few | TRBJ2-1 | TRBV2 | TRBD1 | CASSPDREVNNEQFF | TGTGCCAGCAGCCCCGACAGGGAAGTTAACAATGAACAGTTCTTC
14 | few | TRBJ2-2 | TRBV19 | TRBD1 | CASSIRDRTGELFF | TGTGCCAGTAGTATCCGGGACAGAACCGGGGAGCTGTTTTTT
13 | NA | TRBJ1-2 | TRBV27 | TRBD1 | CASRGQGASGYTF | TGTGCCAGCAGGGGACAGGGGGCCAGTGGCTACACCTTC
15 | NA | TRBJ2-1 | TRBV3-1 | NA | CASSLPGGVPNEQFF | TGTGCCAGCAGCCTACCAGGGGGGGTACCCAATGAGCAGTTCTTC
14 | NA | TRBJ2-7 | TRBV28 | NA | CASSTPGQPYEQYF | TGTGCCAGCAGTACCCCCGGACAGCCCTACGAGCAGTACTTC
15 | few | TRBJ2-3 | TRBV21-1 | NA | CASSKYSGNTDTQYF | TGTGCCAGCAGCAAATATTCGGGGAACACAGATACGCAGTATTTT
15 | NA | TRBJ1-4 | TRBV25-1 | TRBD1 | CASSEPGTGKEKLFF | TGTGCCAGCAGTGAACCCGGGACAGGGAAGGAAAAACTGTTTTTT
13 | few | TRBJ2-1 | TRBV5-1 | NA | CASSLVLGNEQFF | TGCGCCAGCAGCTTGGTTCTGGGAAATGAGCAGTTCTTC
11 | few | TRBJ1-2 | TRBV20-1 | NA | CSARVISGYTF | TGCAGTGCTAGAGTAATAAGCGGCTACACCTTC
15 | NA | TRBJ2-2 | TRBV20-1 | NA | CSARPITGLTGELFF | TGCAGTGCTAGACCTATTACAGGGCTTACCGGGGAGCTGTTTTTT
15 | few | TRBJ1-2 | TRBV20-1 | TRBD1 | CSASTLQGGNYGYTF | TGCAGTGCTAGTACCTTACAGGGGGGGAACTATGGCTACACCTTC
14 | NA | TRBJ2-2 | TRBV5-1 | NA | CASSLAEGPGELFF | TGCGCCAGCAGCTTGGCCGAGGGTCCCGGGGAGCTGTTTTTT
13 | many | TRBJ2-3 | TRBV20-1 | NA | CSVSLGGTDTQYF | TGCAGTGTTTCCCTCGGGGGCACAGATACGCAGTATTTT
11 | NA | TRBJ1-2 | TRBV29-1 | TRBD1 | CNAEQGYGYTF | TGCAACGCTGAACAGGGGTATGGCTACACCTTC
13 | NA | TRBJ1-1 | TRBV9 | NA | CASTTGRGTEAFF | TGTGCCAGCACTACGGGACGAGGCACTGAAGCTTTCTTT
13 | few | TRBJ1-1 | TRBV29-1 | NA | CSARTTGETEAFF | TGCAGCGCCCGGACCACGGGGGAAACTGAAGCTTTCTTT
13 | NA | TRBJ2-7 | TRBV12-3/TRBV12-4 | NA | CASSWWGAYEQYF | TGTGCCAGCAGTTGGTGGGGGGCCTACGAGCAGTACTTC
14 | NA | TRBJ2-3 | TRBV5-1 | NA | CASRMNSPTDTQYF | TGCGCCAGCAGGATGAACAGCCCCACAGATACGCAGTATTTT
15 | few | TRBJ2-3 | TRBV7-2 | TRBD1 | CASSLRDRSTDTQYF | TGTGCCAGCAGCTTACGGGACAGGAGTACAGATACGCAGTATTTT
17 | few | TRBJ2-7 | TRBV12-2 | NA | CASRLAPWDTCGFEQYF | TGTGCAAGTCGCTTAGCGCCCTGGGACACCTGTGGTTTCGAGCAGTACTTC
15 | NA | TRBJ1-4 | TRBV7-2 | NA | CASSTGPSGVEKLFF | TGTGCCAGCAGCACCGGGCCCTCAGGGGTAGAAAAACTGTTTTTT
15 | NA | TRBJ1-4 | TRBV5-1 | NA | CASSLETETKKVVFF | TGCGCCAGCAGCTTGGAGACAGAAACAAAGAAAGTGGTGTTTTTT
15 | NA | TRBJ1-6 | TRBV7-6 | TRBD1 | CASSFRGQDNSPLHF | TGTGCCAGCAGCTTCCGGGGACAGGATAATTCACCCCTCCACTTT
15 | few | TRBJ2-1 | TRBV20-1 | TRBD2 | CSASFKGLAYNEQFF | TGCAGTGCTAGTTTTAAGGGACTAGCGTACAATGAGCAGTTCTTC